The rows below give T cell receptor beta chains drawn from one sample of a study of blood T cell repertoires in COVID-19. Profiling relied on immunoSEQ multiplex PCR, and the TCRdb table lists in-frame clones only, not all of them. The sample contains 53,000 or so clones, around four fifths of which appear only once. Sequencing was performed on peripheral blood. Receptor source: a human donor in a cohort sampled during active COVID-19. Each CDR3 is given with its conserved first and last residue. The D gene is left open where the match is weak.

j_call	v_call	d_call	cdr3_nt	cdr3_aa
TRBJ1-5	TRBV6-5	-	TGTGCCAGCACCGCTTGGGGGGGGGCCCAGCATTTT	CASTAWGGAQHF
TRBJ1-2	TRBV28	-	TGTGCCAGCAGGGAGACAGCTAACTATGGCTACACCTTC	CASRETANYGYTF
TRBJ2-7	TRBV19	TRBD2	TGTGCCAGTAGTATGACCCTAGCGGGGGGCAACTTCCCACCCTACGAGCAGTACTTC	CASSMTLAGGNFPPYEQYF
TRBJ2-7	TRBV30	TRBD2	TGTGCCAGTACGGGACTAGCGGGGGGGCCCTTCGTTTACGAGCAGTACTTC	CASTGLAGGPFVYEQYF
TRBJ2-2	TRBV3-1/TRBV3-2	-	TGTGCCAGCAGCCAAGTCTCGGCCGGGGAGCTGTTTTTT	CASSQVSAGELFF
TRBJ2-7	TRBV7-9	TRBD1	TGTGCCAGCAGCTTGGGTAGGGGGCGTGGGCAGTACTTC	CASSLGRGRGQYF
TRBJ2-7	TRBV5-1	TRBD2	TGCGCCAGCAGCTTCGGCAGCGGGAGGGCCTACGAGCAGTACTTC	CASSFGSGRAYEQYF
TRBJ2-3	TRBV21-1	-	TGTGCCAGCAGCAAAGAATTGGGGCAGGCTTCAGATACGCAGTATTTT	CASSKELGQASDTQYF
TRBJ1-3	TRBV5-4	-	TGTGCCAGCAGCTTGGATAGCAGCCCCTCTGGAAACACCATATATTTT	CASSLDSSPSGNTIYF
TRBJ2-7	TRBV14	-	TGTGCCAGCAGCCAAGGACTAGGTCGCGAGCAGTACTTC	CASSQGLGREQYF
TRBJ2-3	TRBV30	-	TGTGCCTGGACCGGGGAGACCACAGATACGCAGTATTTT	CAWTGETTDTQYF
TRBJ2-1	TRBV7-9	TRBD2	TGTGCCAGCAGCTTTGGCGGGGGGGCAATCAGAGATGAGCAGTTCTTC	CASSFGGGAIRDEQFF
TRBJ2-1	TRBV18	-	TGTGCCAGCTCACCCCGGATCCACCAGGGCAATGAGCAGTTCTTC	CASSPRIHQGNEQFF